The 5 T cell receptor beta chains given below trace back to one sample, sequenced in a study of T cell responses to AZD1222 COVID-19 vaccine. The assay was immunoSEQ multiplex PCR, and TCRdb's table has in-frame clones only and misses some. The sample gives 150,000 to 200,000 clones, about nine tenths of which show up once; over 0.85% is in the top ten. The sample was peripheral blood, taken on day 0 of AZD1222 vaccination. The source of these receptors is an adult in good health.

CDR3 coding DNA: TGTGCCAGCTCACCACGCGGGAGAAGGACTAGCACAGATACGCAGTATTTT. It encodes CASSPRGRRTSTDTQYF. This chain links TRBV18 with TRBJ2-3; TRBD2 agrees at 7 bases. With V trimmed by 1 base and J by 0 bases, 7 bases remained unmatched. This CDR3 is built from 17 residues. Germline values: CDR1 KGHSH, CDR2 LQKENI.

V is TRBV6-6 and J is TRBJ1-2, with D perhaps TRBD1 (5 bases). Looked up from germline, CDR1 is MNHNY and CDR2 is SVGAGI (reference sequence). The V and J ends lost 11 bases and 7 bases respectively, with 17 bases between them. This CDR3 is built from 12 residues. The CDR3 DNA sequence: TGTGCCGCAAGCTCAGGGTTTAGTGGCTACACCTTC. As protein: CAASSGFSGYTF.

The V call is TRBV9, the J call TRBJ1-3; no reliable D call. Germline V gives CDR1 SGDLS, CDR2 YYNGEE. Trimming stripped 1 base from V and 0 bases from J, with 11 bases between. This CDR3 is built from 16 residues. This chain's CDR3 is CASSVWSGVSGNTIYF. The DNA of the CDR3 is TGTGCCAGCAGCGTATGGTCCGGAGTCTCTGGAAACACCATATATTTT.

The J gene is TRBJ2-5, the V gene TRBV4-1; 14 nucleotides agree with TRBD2. From germline, CDR1 is MGHRA and CDR2 YSYEKL. CDR3 length: 16 amino acids. V was pared by 2 bases and J by 4 bases, with 3 bases of the junction left unmatched. CDR3 nucleotide sequence: TGCGCCAGCAGCCAAAGACTAGCGGGGGGGCCAGAGACCCAGTACTTC. As protein: CASSQRLAGGPETQYF.

DNA of the CDR3: TGTGCCAGCAGGGGTACGGCCCGCCCCTCCACTGAAGCTTTCTTT. Its protein product is CASRGTARPSTEAFF. The chain carries TRBV11-2 and TRBJ1-1, with D unresolved. Per germline, CDR1 SGHAT and CDR2 FQNNGV. The CDR3 loop spans 15 amino acids. V was trimmed by 6 bases and J by 4 bases, leaving 18 bases between them.